This entry lists 14 T cell receptor beta chains sequenced from one sample in a study of cytomegalovirus exposure and HLA in healthy donors. The PCR used 60 Vbeta and 13 Jbeta primers. Generated by immunoSEQ multiplex PCR, the TCRdb table keeps only in-frame clones and is missing some. This sample yields over 150,000 clones, of which 75% to 90% are seen a single time; under 0.8% belongs to the top ten. The specimen was PBMCs. The receptors originated from a boy aged 5-17 years in good health and CMV-seronegative.

This clone occurred once. The CDR3 DNA reads TGTGCCAGCAGCGATCAGGCAGATGGCTACACCTTC. Its translation is CASSDQADGYTF. V usage is TRBV9 and J usage is TRBJ1-2; D remains unclear. CDR3 size: 12 residues. Germline V gene lookup returns CDR1 SGDLS and CDR2 YYNGEE. V lost 3 bases to trimming and J lost 6 bases, with 9 bases between them.

The rearrangement links TRBV11-3 to TRBJ2-5, with 9 bases that match TRBD1. Germline lookup yields CDR1 SGHNT and CDR2 YENEEA. J gave up 5 bases and V 1 base, and 8 bases lay outside the gene matches. This CDR3 has 16 amino acids. As DNA, the CDR3 is TGTGCCAGCAGCTTAGCCCGCACAGGGGGCGATGAGACCCAGTACTTC. This translates into CASSLARTGGDETQYF.

This chain connects TRBV27 to TRBJ1-5, with 11 bases aligning to TRBD1. V trimming: 6 bases; J trimming: 0 bases; junction bases outside the gene matches: 10. Germline values: CDR1 MNHEY, CDR2 SMNVEV (reference sequence). The CDR3 spans 18 residues. This CDR3 reads CASRKRPDRGHSNQPQHF. The DNA for the CDR3 is TGTGCCAGCAGAAAGAGGCCGGACAGGGGGCATAGCAATCAGCCCCAGCATTTT.

This chain uses TRBV10-1 with TRBJ2-7, with D perhaps TRBD1 (6 bases). CDR1 is WNHNN and CDR2 is SYGVQD in the germline V gene (reference sequence). This CDR3 has 14 amino acids. V lost 3 bases and J lost 5, with 14 bases in between. CDR3 coding DNA: TGCGCCAGCAGTGATATGGGGGCAAGCGACGAGCAGTACTTC. It codes for CASSDMGASDEQYF.

This chain uses TRBV11-3 with TRBJ2-5; possible D gene TRBD1, 5 bases. The J call may be in error: the DNA end matches TRBJ2-7 better. Germline V gives CDR1 SGHNT, CDR2 YENEEA. The CDR3 has 12 residues. The CDR3 region has the DNA TGTGCCAGCAGCTTCGACAGCTACGAGCAGTACTTC. Translated, it gives CASSFDSYEQYF.

The V gene is TRBV18, the J gene TRBJ1-1, with 8 bases fitting TRBD1. Trimming cost V 6 bases and J 4 bases; bases outside gene matches: 13. Looked up from germline, CDR1 is KGHSH and CDR2 is LQKENI. The CDR3 consists of 16 residues. The CDR3 sequence: CASSPSNRDRSTEAFF. The DNA for the CDR3 is TGTGCCAGCTCCCCGTCGAACCGGGACAGGTCCACTGAAGCTTTCTTT.

CDR3 DNA sequence: TGTGCCAGCAGCTTAGGATACGGGACAGGGGTGGTCGGGTTAAATCAGCCCCAGCATTTT. This codes for CASSLGYGTGVVGLNQPQHF. V is TRBV7-8 and J is TRBJ1-5; 10 bases are a match to TRBD1. V was pared by 1 base and J by 4 bases, with 16 bases of the junction left unmatched. CDR1 is SGHVS, CDR2 FQNEAQ, per germline. This CDR3 is 20 amino acids long.

Here the CDR3 DNA reads TGTGCCATCAGGAAAGGACAGGCGAACACCGGGGAGCTGTTTTTT. This sequence encodes CAIRKGQANTGELFF. The V call is TRBV10-3, the J call TRBJ2-2; TRBD1 matches 7 bases. V dropped 6 bases and J dropped 0; count of bases not matched to a gene: 4. Germline-derived CDR1 and CDR2 are ENHRY and SYGVKD. The CDR3 consists of 15 residues.

This clone was observed a few times. This chain links TRBV6-1 with TRBJ2-2, with D maybe TRBD1 (6 bases). Trimming shortened V by 9 bases and J by 1 base, and 12 bases separated the two germline ends. There are 14 residues in the CDR3. The germline CDR1 and CDR2 sequences are MNHNS and SASEGT. CDR3 sequence (DNA): TGTGCCAGTTACGGGACACGGAACACCGGGGAGCTGTTTTTT. Encoded protein: CASYGTRNTGELFF.

This chain joins TRBV15 and TRBJ2-6, with D possibly TRBD1 on 6 matching bases. Germline V gene lookup returns CDR1 LNHNV and CDR2 YYDKDF (reference sequence). V gave up 3 bases and J gave up 0 bases, with 9 bases separating them. This CDR3 has 16 amino acids. The CDR3 reads CATSSQGNSGANVLTF. Written as DNA, the CDR3 is TGTGCCACCAGCAGTCAGGGGAACTCTGGGGCCAACGTCCTGACTTTC.

This chain joins TRBV9 and TRBJ2-4, with 8 bases fitting TRBD2. V was pared by 1 base and J by 2 bases, with 2 bases of the junction left unmatched. This CDR3 has 15 residues. Per germline, CDR1 SGDLS and CDR2 YYNGEE. CDR3 sequence (DNA): TGTGCCAGCAGCGTAACTAGCGGACCCAAAAACATTCAGTACTTC. It codes for CASSVTSGPKNIQYF. Full variable domain (outside the CDR3, taken from reference TRBV9 and TRBJ2-4): DSGVTQTPKHLITATGQRVTLRCSPRSGDLSVYWYQQSLDQGLQFLIQYYNGEERAKGNILERFSAQQFPDLHSELNLSSLELGDSALYFCASSVTSGPKNIQYFGAGTRLSVL.

The V and J genes are TRBV7-6 and TRBJ1-1; TRBD1 is a possible D gene (6 bases). Germline CDR1 SGHVS, CDR2 FNYEAQ. V lost 5 bases and J 2 bases, leaving 21 bases between the germline ends. The CDR3 extends over 17 amino acids. The CDR3 sequence is CASSLSVGGGQNTEAFF. DNA for the CDR3: TGTGCCAGCAGCCTATCGGTTGGCGGGGGACAAAACACTGAAGCTTTCTTT.

This clone came up a few times. This chain links TRBV7-2 with TRBJ2-3, with 12 bases identical to TRBD2. Looked up from germline, CDR1 is SGHTA and CDR2 is FQGNSA. The V and J ends lost 2 bases and 6 bases, in that order; junction bases with no gene match: 6. The CDR3 length is 16 residues. The CDR3 reads CASSLLVGLAGDTQYF. Written as DNA, the CDR3 is TGTGCCAGCAGCTTATTAGTGGGACTAGCGGGCGATACGCAGTATTTT.

The V and J genes are TRBV29-1 and TRBJ2-5, with TRBD1 matching over 8 bases. The CDR3 runs 13 residues. Germline values: CDR1 SQVTM, CDR2 ANQGSEA. The V gene end was trimmed by 4 bases and the J gene end by 5 bases; junction bases not matched to a gene: 6. The CDR3 reads CSVGQGARETQYF. Here the CDR3 DNA reads TGCAGCGTTGGTCAGGGGGCCCGGGAGACCCAGTACTTC.